One and the same sample provided the 18 T cell receptor beta chains below, sequenced in a study of cytomegalovirus exposure and HLA in healthy donors. Primers for the PCR totalled 60 Vbeta and 13 Jbeta. Method: immunoSEQ multiplex PCR; TCRdb's copy keeps in-frame clones and lacks some. The sample records roughly 150,000 clones, around three quarters being singletons. The sequencing input was PBMCs. Receptors originate from a man aged 35 to 55 in good health and CMV-seropositive.

The J gene is TRBJ2-1, the V gene TRBV14; 12 bases agree with TRBD2. Trimming removed 1 base from V and 8 bases from J; junction bases left unmatched: 6. The CDR3 is 16 amino acids. Germline-derived CDR1 and CDR2 are SGHDN and FVKESK. The CDR3 sequence is CASSQGTSGIGDEQFF. CDR3 sequence (DNA): TGTGCCAGCAGCCAAGGGACTAGCGGGATTGGGGATGAGCAGTTCTTC.

The chain combines TRBV2 with TRBJ1-5; the match to TRBD1 covers 7 bases. Germline trimming cut 7 bases from V and 0 bases from J; bases unmatched to any gene: 9. Germline CDR1 and CDR2: SNHLY and FYNNEI. This CDR3 has 16 amino acids. CDR3 in amino acids: CASTADRAYSNQPQHF. The CDR3 DNA reads as TGTGCCAGCACCGCCGACAGGGCCTATAGCAATCAGCCCCAGCATTTT. The full variable domain, its missing parts supplied by reference TRBV2 and TRBJ1-5, is EPEVTQTPSHQVTQMGQEVILRCVPISNHLYFYWYRQILGQKVEFLVSFYNNEISEKSEIFDDQFSVERPDGSNFTLKIRSTKLEDSAMYFCASTADRAYSNQPQHFGDGTRLSIL.

This sequence joins TRBV15 and TRBJ1-5; D not resolved. The V end lost 5 bases, the J end lost 7 bases, and 9 bases lay between the germline ends. This CDR3 spans 12 amino acids. The V gene's germline CDR1 is LNHNV and CDR2 YYDKDF (reference sequence). The CDR3 sequence: CATSGREQPQHF. The CDR3 DNA follows: TGTGCCACCAGCGGCCGGGAACAGCCCCAGCATTTT. The full variable domain, its missing parts supplied by reference TRBV15 and TRBJ1-5, is DAMVIQNPRYQVTQFGKPVTLSCSQTLNHNVMYWYQQKSSQAPKLLFHYYDKDFNNEADTPDNFQSRRPNTSFCFLDIRSPGLGDTAMYLCATSGREQPQHFGDGTRLSIL.

The CDR3 loop is CASGWQAPGELFF. CDR3 sequence (DNA): TGTGCCAGCGGCTGGCAGGCCCCCGGGGAGCTGTTTTTT. This chain uses TRBV27 with TRBJ2-2; unclear D gene. From germline, CDR1 is MNHEY and CDR2 SMNVEV (reference sequence). CDR3 length: 13 amino acids. The V end lost 8 bases, the J end lost 6 bases, and 13 bases lay between the germline ends.

The genes are TRBV28 and TRBJ1-2; TRBD1 aligns across 8 bases. Unmatched junction bases numbered 8, after V lost 6 bases and J lost 5 bases. There are 14 residues in the CDR3. CDR1 and CDR2 from the germline V gene are MDHEN and SYDVKM. This CDR3 is CASRLTGEAYGYTF. The DNA of the CDR3 is TGTGCCAGCAGACTGACAGGGGAGGCTTATGGCTACACCTTC.

This clone was found a few times. J is TRBJ2-7 and V is TRBV28; 14 positions match TRBD2. The CDR3 loop spans 18 amino acids. Trimming at V came to 5 bases and at J to 6 bases, leaving 15 bases not matched to a gene. The germline V gene encodes CDR1 MDHEN and CDR2 SYDVKM. The CDR3 DNA reads as TGTGCCAGCAGTCCCATTTCGGGGGGACTAGCGGGAGTATCCGAGCAGTACTTC. Its protein is CASSPISGGLAGVSEQYF.

The rearrangement uses TRBV11-2 and TRBJ1-4; D gene ambiguous. This CDR3 is 15 amino acids long. V lost 5 bases to trimming and J lost 7 bases, with 17 bases between them. CDR1 is SGHAT, CDR2 FQNNGV, per germline. CDR3 region: CASSASSAGFEKLFF. The DNA for the CDR3 is TGTGCCAGCAGCGCCTCGTCCGCGGGCTTTGAAAAACTGTTTTTT.

This clone was observed a single time. This chain uses TRBV2 with TRBJ1-6; 9 nucleotides agree with TRBD1. V lost 6 bases to trimming and J lost 7 bases; unmatched junction nucleotides: 4. Germline CDR1 is SNHLY and CDR2 is FYNNEI. The CDR3 spans 14 residues. The CDR3 DNA is TGTGCCAGCAGGCGCGACAGGGGGAATTCACCCCTCCACTTT. Amino acids: CASRRDRGNSPLHF.

The chain carries TRBV15 and TRBJ1-3, with D tentatively TRBD1 (6 bases). Trimming pared 0 bases from V and 4 bases from J, leaving 13 bases between. This CDR3 region has 16 residues. Germline V lookup: CDR1 LNHNV, CDR2 YYDKDF (reference sequence). The CDR3 DNA reads as TGTGCCACCAGCAGAGAGAGGATGGGGGCCGGAAACACCATATATTTT. Translation: CATSRERMGAGNTIYF.

The rearrangement links TRBV18 to TRBJ2-1; D is undetermined. The V and J ends lost 1 base and 9 bases respectively, with 4 bases between them. The CDR3 sequence is 11 residues long. Germline loops: CDR1 KGHSH, CDR2 LQKENI. The CDR3 DNA reads TGTGCCAGCTCACCACAAGCTGAGCAGTTCTTC. Its translation is CASSPQAEQFF.

This clone appeared a single time. J is TRBJ2-2 and V is TRBV9; D is uncertain. Trimming removed 0 bases from V and 2 bases from J, with 11 bases in between. This CDR3 has 16 amino acids. Germline-derived CDR1 and CDR2 are SGDLS and YYNGEE. As DNA, the CDR3 is TGTGCCAGCAGCGTAGCCGGGTCTCGAAACACCGGGGAGCTGTTTTTT. Its protein product is CASSVAGSRNTGELFF.

CDR3 region: CASSSSTSGRAGPNEQFF. The CDR3 DNA reads TGTGCCAGCAGCTCCTCGACTAGCGGGAGGGCCGGACCTAATGAGCAGTTCTTC. The V gene is TRBV7-9, the J gene TRBJ2-1; 14 nucleotides agree with TRBD2. CDR1 is SEHNR and CDR2 is FQNEAQ in the germline V gene (reference sequence). The CDR3 runs to 18 residues. The trim removed 4 bases at V and 7 bases at J, leaving 12 bases unmatched.

Written as DNA, the CDR3 is TGTGCCAGCCATCTTACAGGGGGCGAAATATACACCTTC. Protein: CASHLTGGEIYTF. The rearrangement links TRBV28 to TRBJ1-2, with 9 bases that match TRBD1. The length of the CDR3 is 13 residues. With 8 bases clipped from V and 11 bases from J, the junction kept 12 bases outside the gene matches. Germline lookup yields CDR1 MDHEN and CDR2 SYDVKM.

J is TRBJ2-5 and V is TRBV7-2, with TRBD2 identical over 7 bases. The end of the DNA aligns better with TRBJ2-7, so the J call may be wrong. The CDR3 is made up of 16 amino acids. From germline, CDR1 is SGHTA and CDR2 FQGNSA. The CDR3 DNA is TGTGCCAGCAGCTTAGTAGGAGGAGGGAGGGTTGGCGAGCAGTACTTC. Translation: CASSLVGGGRVGEQYF.

With respect to this clone: A junction boundary mismatches the germline segment, possibly from a read error. The gene calls are TRBV6-1 and TRBJ2-7; perhaps TRBD2 as D (6 bases). CDR1 is MNHNS and CDR2 is SASEGT in the germline V gene. This CDR3 comprises 10 residues. DNA for the CDR3: TGTGCCGGCAGACTAGTCGAGCAGTACTTC. This sequence encodes CAGRLVEQYF.

The chain combines TRBV7-3 with TRBJ1-2, with 8 bases aligning to TRBD1. The germline V gene has CDR1 SGHTA and CDR2 FQGTGA. The CDR3 length is 14 residues. Trimming at V came to 5 bases and at J to 6 bases, leaving 8 bases not matched to a gene. CDR3 loop: CASSPTGQDDGYTF. DNA for the CDR3: TGTGCCAGCAGCCCGACGGGACAGGACGATGGCTACACCTTC.

The chain is built from TRBV5-1 and TRBJ2-7, with D perhaps matching TRBD1 (5 bases). Per the germline V gene, CDR1 is SGHRS and CDR2 is YFSETQ. The V gene lost 2 bases and the J gene lost 7 bases, with 16 bases spanning the gap. The CDR3 contains 14 residues. The CDR3 region is CASSFKGYLGEQYF. CDR3 DNA sequence: TGCGCCAGCAGCTTCAAGGGGTACCTGGGGGAGCAGTACTTC.

The chain carries TRBV30 and TRBJ1-5, with a possible D match to TRBD1 (5 bases). V lost 2 bases and J 4 bases, leaving 9 bases between the germline ends. This CDR3 spans 13 amino acids. Per the germline V gene, CDR1 is GTSNPN and CDR2 is SVGIG (reference sequence). CDR3 loop: CAWSQGDNQPQHF. The CDR3 DNA sequence: TGTGCCTGGAGTCAAGGGGATAATCAGCCCCAGCATTTT.